This T cell receptor (beta chain) was recovered during a study of regulatory T cells in long-lasting Graves disease. Overall study results and limits: Persistent disease preferred TRBV28, TRBJ1-2 and TRBJ2-5.

Regarding time point: persistent/refractory GD, antithyroid drugs over 5 years with positive TRAb. PBMC RNA was the source of the TCR library. Construction of the TCR beta libraries employed iRepertoire HTBI primers in conjunction with Arm-PCR of CDR3 regions. MiXCR, run by TCRdb on the multiplex PCR reads, gives a single entry per CDR3 protein. The sample carries roughly 500,000 distinct CDR3 sequences, more than 20% recorded once. The CDR3 is 11 amino acids. CDR1 is SNHLY, CDR2 FYNNEI, per germline. V was trimmed by 3 bases and J by 10 bases, leaving 9 bases between them. This clonotype has a count of ten or more. The antigen is unknown.

The chain links TRBV2 to TRBJ1-1; no clear D. The sample in question was peripheral blood mononuclear cells (PBMCs), obtained when the disease was refractory, from a patient treated with antithyroid drugs. This sequence originates from a female donor with Graves disease. The CDR3 DNA sequence: TGTGCCAGCAGTGACGGAGCAGTAGCTTTCTTT. Its translation: CASSDGAVAFF.